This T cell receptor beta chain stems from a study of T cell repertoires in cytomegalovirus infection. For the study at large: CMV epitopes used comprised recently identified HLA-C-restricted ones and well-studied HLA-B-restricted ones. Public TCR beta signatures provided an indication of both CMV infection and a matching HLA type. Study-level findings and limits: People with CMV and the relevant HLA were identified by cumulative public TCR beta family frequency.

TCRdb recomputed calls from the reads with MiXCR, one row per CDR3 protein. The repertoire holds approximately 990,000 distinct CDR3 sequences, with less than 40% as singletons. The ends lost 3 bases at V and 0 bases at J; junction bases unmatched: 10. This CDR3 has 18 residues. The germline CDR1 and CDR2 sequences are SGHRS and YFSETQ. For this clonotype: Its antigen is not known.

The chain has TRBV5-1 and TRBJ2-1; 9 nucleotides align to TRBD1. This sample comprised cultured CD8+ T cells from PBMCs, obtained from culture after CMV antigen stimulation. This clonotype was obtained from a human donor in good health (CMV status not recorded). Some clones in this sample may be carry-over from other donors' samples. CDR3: CASSWGQGRSSSYNEQFF. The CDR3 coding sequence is TGCGCCAGCAGCTGGGGACAGGGAAGGTCCTCCTCCTACAATGAGCAGTTCTTC.